This T cell receptor beta chain was recorded in a study of blood T cell repertoires in COVID-19. At the level of the study: Acute and convalescent COVID-19 samples came from the United States, Italy and Spain. PBMCs, B-cell-depleted T cells, or T cells were the source of the cDNA or gDNA that made up the material.

This clone occurred a few times. V gave up 2 bases and J gave up 0 bases; unmatched junction bases: 11. The CDR3 contains 18 residues. Germline V CDR1 and CDR2: LNHDA, SQIVND (reference sequence). The table came from immunoSEQ multiplex PCR; TCRdb's copy has only in-frame clones and leaves some out. The data contain fewer than 100,000 clones, 88% of them singletons. The clonotype originates from a human donor in a cohort sampled during active COVID-19. The chain carries TRBV19 and TRBJ2-7; 9 bases fit TRBD2. Source material: peripheral blood. CDR3 sequence (DNA): TGTGCCAGTAGTATATCCCCCGGGGCTAGCGGGGCCTCCTACGAGCAGTACTTC. Amino acid sequence: CASSISPGASGASYEQYF.